These T cell receptor beta chains were read from a single sample in a study of control samples from healthy donors and cancer patients. The table came from immunoSEQ multiplex PCR; TCRdb's copy has only in-frame clones and leaves some out. The sample carries approximately 100,000 clones, approximately 81% recorded once. Sequencing was carried out using blood. Source of these receptors: a woman aged 35 to 49 in good health. The CDR3 runs from the conserved cysteine through the conserved F or W. Each record gives: D gene, clone size, V gene, CDR3 protein. D genes are given only for firm matches. Where a row states a size, it is once, few, many or the class of an expanded clone; other rows omit it.

D: TRBD1
size: .
V: TRBV30
CDR3: CAWRRQGWNSPLHF

D: TRBD1
size: .
V: TRBV4-1
CDR3: CASSQDPGTGGREQYF

D: TRBD1
size: .
V: TRBV3-1/TRBV3-2
CDR3: CASSLRQGKGNTIYF

D: TRBD1
size: .
V: TRBV19
CDR3: CASSMRQGGYNSPLHF

D: TRBD2
size: .
V: TRBV30
CDR3: CAGERGYEQYF

D: TRBD2
size: .
V: TRBV30
CDR3: CAWSARTSGLSSYNEQFF

D: TRBD1
size: .
V: TRBV10-1
CDR3: CASRSGTEAPYEQYF

D: .
size: once
V: TRBV2
CDR3: CASSATFANTGELFF

D: TRBD2
size: .
V: TRBV5-1
CDR3: CASSPGGGQETQYF

D: .
size: .
V: TRBV19
CDR3: CASSPILEGFNEKLFF

D: .
size: .
V: TRBV19
CDR3: CASSWDITSYEQYF

D: TRBD1
size: .
V: TRBV7-8
CDR3: CASSLMQGAYGYTF

D: TRBD1
size: .
V: TRBV7-9
CDR3: CASSPWEQGAGYGYTF

D: .
size: .
V: TRBV18
CDR3: CASSLKVALDTEAFF

D: TRBD2
size: .
V: TRBV5-1
CDR3: CASSNRPSGGTDTQYF

D: TRBD1
size: many
V: TRBV19
CDR3: CASTGDRGDEKLFF

D: TRBD1
size: once
V: TRBV4-3
CDR3: CASSQDARQGADIQYF